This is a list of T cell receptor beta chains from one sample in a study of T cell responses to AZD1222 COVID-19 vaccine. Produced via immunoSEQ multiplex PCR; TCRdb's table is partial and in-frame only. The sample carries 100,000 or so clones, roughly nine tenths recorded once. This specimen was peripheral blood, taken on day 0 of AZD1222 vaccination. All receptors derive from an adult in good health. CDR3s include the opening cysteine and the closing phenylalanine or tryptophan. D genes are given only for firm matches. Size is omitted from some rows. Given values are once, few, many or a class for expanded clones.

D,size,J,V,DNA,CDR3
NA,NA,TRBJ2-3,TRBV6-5,TGTGCCAGCAGATTTGGTGCGCGGGGAGAAGATACGCAGTATTTT,CASRFGARGEDTQYF
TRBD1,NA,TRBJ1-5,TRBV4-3,TGCGCCAGCAGCCTGAAGGGACAGGGGAGCAATCAGCCCCAGCATTTT,CASSLKGQGSNQPQHF
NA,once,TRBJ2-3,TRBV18,TGTGCCAGCTCACCAGGCACCTCCACAGATACGCAGTATTTT,CASSPGTSTDTQYF
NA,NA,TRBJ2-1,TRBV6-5,TGTGCCAGCAGTTACGTTCCGGCAGGGGTCGTGCATGAGCAGTTCTTC,CASSYVPAGVVHEQFF
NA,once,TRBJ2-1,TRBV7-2,TGTGCCAGCAGCTTAGACCCGGCACCGGGGTACAATGAGCAGTTCTTC,CASSLDPAPGYNEQFF
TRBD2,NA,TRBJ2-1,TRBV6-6,TGTGCCAGCAGCCCCACTAGCGGGAGAGTGAATGAGCAGTTCTTC,CASSPTSGRVNEQFF
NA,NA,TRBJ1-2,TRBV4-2,TGTGCCAGCAGCCAAGCAGCGCAGGGCCCCCTTTATGGCTACACCTTC,CASSQAAQGPLYGYTF
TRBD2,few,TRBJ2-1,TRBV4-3,TGCGCCAGCAGCCAAGATAGTGGGCTAGCGGGAGGGGTGGGCAATGAGCAGTTCTTC,CASSQDSGLAGGVGNEQFF
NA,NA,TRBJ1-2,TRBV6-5,TGTGCCAGCAGTTCACCCTCCGGGACCTCCTATGGCTACACCTTC,CASSSPSGTSYGYTF
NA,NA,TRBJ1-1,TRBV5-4,TGTGCCAGCAGCGTGACGGATCCGAACACTGAAGCTTTCTTT,CASSVTDPNTEAFF
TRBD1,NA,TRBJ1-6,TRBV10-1,TGCGCCAGCAGTGAGTCTTACAGGGGGAACTTT,CASSESYRGNF
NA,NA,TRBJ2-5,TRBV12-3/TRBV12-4,TGTGCCAGCACGTCTGGGGTCGGGGGGACCCAGTACTTC,CASTSGVGGTQYF
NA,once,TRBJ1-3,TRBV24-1,TGTGCCACCATAGGTCCGGAGGGGATCTGCGGAAACACCATATATTTT,CATIGPEGICGNTIYF
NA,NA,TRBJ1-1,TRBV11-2,TGTGCCAGCAGTTATAGGACAAGTGAAGCTTTCTTT,CASSYRTSEAFF
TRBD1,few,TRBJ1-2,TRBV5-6,TGTGCCAGCAGCTCCGCCGGGACAGGGCCCTATGGCTACACCTTC,CASSSAGTGPYGYTF
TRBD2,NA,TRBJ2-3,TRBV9,TGTGCCAGCAGCTTTAGCGTAGGCGGGAGCAGAAATACGCAGTATTTT,CASSFSVGGSRNTQYF
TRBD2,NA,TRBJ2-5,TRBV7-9,TGTGCCAGCAGCTTAGAAGGGACTAGCGGTAAAGAGACCCAGTACTTC,CASSLEGTSGKETQYF
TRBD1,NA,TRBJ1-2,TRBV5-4,TGTGCCAGCAGCCCGACAGGGGGTGAATATGGCTACACCTTC,CASSPTGGEYGYTF
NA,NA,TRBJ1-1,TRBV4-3,TGCGCCAGCAGCCAATCCCCGGGAACTGAAGCTTTCTTT,CASSQSPGTEAFF
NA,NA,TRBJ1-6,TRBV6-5,TGTGCCAGCAGTTACCGGGGTAACTCACCCCTCCACTTT,CASSYRGNSPLHF
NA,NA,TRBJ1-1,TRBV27,TGTGCCAGCAGTTTTATGCAGGGAGCTGAAGCTTTCTTT,CASSFMQGAEAFF
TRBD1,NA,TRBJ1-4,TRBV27,TGTGCCAGCAGTCTCAGGTTAGGGACAGATAATGAAAAACTGTTTTTT,CASSLRLGTDNEKLFF
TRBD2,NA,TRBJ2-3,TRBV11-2,TGTGCCAGCAGCTCCCTTTGGGTAGCGGGAGTTGATACGCAGTATTTT,CASSSLWVAGVDTQYF
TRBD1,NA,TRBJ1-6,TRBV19,TGTGCCAGTAGTACTCGGACAGGGCCTAGCTCCTATAATTCACCCCTCCACTTT,CASSTRTGPSSYNSPLHF
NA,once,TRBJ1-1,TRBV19,TGTGCCAGTAGTATTGGAGTGCTGAACACTGAAGCTTTCTTT,CASSIGVLNTEAFF
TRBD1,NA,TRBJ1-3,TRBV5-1,TGCGCCAGCAGCTTGGCCCAGGGGGCTGACACCATATATTTT,CASSLAQGADTIYF
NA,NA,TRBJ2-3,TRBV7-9,TGTGCCAGCAGCTTAGCAAGGGGACCAGATACGCAGTATTTT,CASSLARGPDTQYF
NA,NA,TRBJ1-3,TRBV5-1,TGTGCCAGCAGCAAGGACGGACCGAGCTCTGCAGGAAACACCATATATTTT,CASSKDGPSSAGNTIYF
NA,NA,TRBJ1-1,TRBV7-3,TGTGCCAGCAGCCCAACTGTGGGCTGGGGGACTGAAGCTTTCTTT,CASSPTVGWGTEAFF
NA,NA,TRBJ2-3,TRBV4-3,TGCGCCAGCAGCCAAGATGCTAGTCCCACAGATACGCAGTATTTT,CASSQDASPTDTQYF
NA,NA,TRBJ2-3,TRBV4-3,TGCGCCAGCAGCCAGGGTACTCGAAGTTCTAGCACAGATACGCAGTATTTT,CASSQGTRSSSTDTQYF
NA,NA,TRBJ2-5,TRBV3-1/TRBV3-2,TGTGCCACCAACGCGAGGGCGGGAGAGACCCAGTACTTC,CATNARAGETQYF
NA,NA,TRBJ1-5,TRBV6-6,TGTGCCAGCAGTTGGTTGAATAGCAATCAGCCCCAGCATTTT,CASSWLNSNQPQHF
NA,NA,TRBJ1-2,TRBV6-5,TGTGCCAGCAAGTTAGGGCTCGACTATGGCTACACCTTC,CASKLGLDYGYTF
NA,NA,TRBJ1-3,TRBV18,TGTGCCAGCTCACCACCCGGCTCTGGAAACACCATATATTTT,CASSPPGSGNTIYF
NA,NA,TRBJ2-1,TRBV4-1,TGCGCCAGCAGCCAGGAAGATGGCTACAATGAGCAGTTCTTC,CASSQEDGYNEQFF
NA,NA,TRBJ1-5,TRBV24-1,TGTGCCACCAGTGATTTATTCAGAGTAAATCAGCCCCAGCATTTT,CATSDLFRVNQPQHF